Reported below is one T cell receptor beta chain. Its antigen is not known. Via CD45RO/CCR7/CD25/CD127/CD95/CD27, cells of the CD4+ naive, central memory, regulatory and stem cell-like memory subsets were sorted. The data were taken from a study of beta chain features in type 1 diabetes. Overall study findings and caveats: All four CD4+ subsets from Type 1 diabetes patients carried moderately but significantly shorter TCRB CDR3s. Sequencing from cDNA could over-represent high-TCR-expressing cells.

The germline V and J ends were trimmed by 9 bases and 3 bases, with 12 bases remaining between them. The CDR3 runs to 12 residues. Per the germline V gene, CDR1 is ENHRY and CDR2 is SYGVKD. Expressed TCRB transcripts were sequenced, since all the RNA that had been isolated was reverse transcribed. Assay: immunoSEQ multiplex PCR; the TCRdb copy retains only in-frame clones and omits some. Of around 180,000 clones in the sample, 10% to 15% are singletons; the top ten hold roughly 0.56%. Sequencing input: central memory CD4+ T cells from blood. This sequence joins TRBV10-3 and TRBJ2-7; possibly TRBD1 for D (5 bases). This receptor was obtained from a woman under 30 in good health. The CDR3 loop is CAIGAFDYEQYF. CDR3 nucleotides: TGTGCCATTGGGGCCTTCGACTACGAGCAGTACTTC.